Following are 27 T cell receptor beta chains from one sample sequenced in a study of T cells after posttransplantation cyclophosphamide. TCRdb's table, derived via immunoSEQ multiplex PCR, lists solely in-frame clones and lacks some. The sample consists of about 53,000 clones, about 86% of them appearing once. Sequences were obtained from PBMCs. The receptors were gathered from a man aged 30 to 45 with a blood cancer, CMV-positive, and with a related stem cell donor.

The genes are TRBV11-3 and TRBJ2-2; the D is unclear. V was cut by 4 bases and J by 6 bases, with 12 bases left in between. CDR1 is SGHNT and CDR2 is YENEEA in the germline V gene. This CDR3 comprises 14 residues. The CDR3 DNA follows: TGTGCCAGCAGCTCCCGAGGTTTCGCCGGGGAGCTGTTTTTT. Translating gives CASSSRGFAGELFF.

This clone was picked up a small number of times. As DNA, the CDR3 is TGTGCCATCAGTGAGGGAAGAAGGACAGGGAATCAGCCCCAGCATTTT. This codes for CAISEGRRTGNQPQHF. The rearrangement uses TRBV10-3 and TRBJ1-5; 8 bases map to TRBD1. Germline V gene lookup returns CDR1 ENHRY and CDR2 SYGVKD. After removal of 2 bases from V and 4 bases from J, the junction contained 7 bases not matched to a gene. The length of the CDR3 is 16 residues.

This chain uses TRBV30 with TRBJ2-4; 7 positions agree with TRBD2. V was pared by 0 bases and J by 6 bases, with 8 bases of the junction left unmatched. Germline loops: CDR1 GTSNPN, CDR2 SVGIG (reference sequence). This CDR3 comprises 15 residues. The CDR3 nucleotides are TGTGCCTGGAGTGTAGGAACGGGAGGTCTAAACATTCAGTACTTC. Protein product: CAWSVGTGGLNIQYF. Together with reference TRBV30 and TRBJ2-4, the CDR3 gives the full variable domain: SQTIHQWPATLVQPVGSPLSLECTVEGTSNPNLYWYRQAAGRGLQLLFYSVGIGQISSEVPQNLSASRPQDRQFILSSKKLLLSDSGFYLCAWSVGTGGLNIQYFGAGTRLSVL.

This sequence joins TRBV19 and TRBJ2-2, with D possibly being TRBD1 (5 bases). The V end lost 3 bases, the J end lost 8 bases, and 16 bases lay between the germline ends. The CDR3 has 15 amino acids. Germline assignment: CDR1 LNHDA and CDR2 SQIVND (reference sequence). The CDR3 region is CASSMRRVPVGELFF. The CDR3, as DNA: TGTGCCAGTAGTATGCGCAGGGTTCCGGTAGGGGAGCTGTTTTTT.

The chain employs TRBV19 and TRBJ1-1, with D perhaps TRBD1 (6 bases). The V gene lost 7 bases and the J gene lost 4 bases, with 22 bases spanning the gap. This CDR3 is built from 16 residues. CDR1 is LNHDA, CDR2 SQIVND, per germline (reference sequence). CDR3 region: CASIYWGRGKGTEAFF. In DNA, the CDR3 is TGTGCCAGTATCTACTGGGGCAGGGGAAAAGGCACTGAAGCTTTCTTT.

This chain links TRBV9 with TRBJ2-2; 7 bases align to TRBD1. Germline CDR1 and CDR2: SGDLS and YYNGEE. V lost 4 bases to trimming and J lost 5 bases; unmatched junction nucleotides: 8. The CDR3 sequence is 15 residues long. The CDR3 sequence: CASSPGQARTGELFF. The CDR3 DNA is TGTGCCAGCAGCCCCGGACAGGCCAGAACCGGGGAGCTGTTTTTT.

The V gene is TRBV5-6, the J gene TRBJ2-1; 7 bases fit TRBD2. The CDR3 extends over 14 amino acids. From germline, CDR1 is SGHDT and CDR2 YYEEEE. The V gene end was trimmed by 2 bases and the J gene end by 8 bases; junction bases not matched to a gene: 7. The CDR3 loop is CASSFPSGNDEQFF. The CDR3 DNA reads as TGTGCCAGCAGCTTCCCGAGCGGGAACGATGAGCAGTTCTTC.

The chain employs TRBV7-9 and TRBJ2-7; 9 bases are shared with TRBD2. This CDR3 comprises 12 residues. With V trimmed by 5 bases and J by 6 bases, 2 bases remained unmatched. The germline CDR1 and CDR2 sequences are SEHNR and FQNEAQ (reference sequence). The CDR3 here is CASSVTSGEQYF. CDR3 coding DNA: TGTGCCAGCAGCGTGACTAGCGGCGAGCAGTACTTC.

This clone has more than one count but fewer than ten. The chain couples TRBV6-5 to TRBJ1-3, with a tentative D call TRBD1 (5 bases). Looked up from germline, CDR1 is MNHEY and CDR2 is SVGAGI. V was shortened by 0 bases and J by 0 bases, with 9 bases between the two germline ends. The CDR3 loop spans 16 amino acids. CDR3 DNA: TGTGCCAGCAGTTACTCCCAACAGGTCTCTGGAAACACCATATATTTT. Its protein is CASSYSQQVSGNTIYF.

This chain connects TRBV14 to TRBJ1-2; no clear D gene. The CDR3 is made up of 15 amino acids. V lost 3 bases to trimming and J lost 4 bases, with 15 bases between them. Germline loops: CDR1 SGHDN, CDR2 FVKESK. The CDR3 sequence is CASSQSFRPGYGYTF. DNA for the CDR3: TGTGCCAGCAGCCAGTCCTTCCGCCCGGGCTATGGCTACACCTTC.

The chain recombines TRBV7-6 with TRBJ2-7; 10 bases agree with TRBD2. Germline values: CDR1 SGHVS, CDR2 FNYEAQ. After removal of 1 base from V and 5 bases from J, the junction contained 5 bases not matched to a gene. The CDR3 is made up of 15 amino acids. CDR3 amino acids: CASSLEAGGPNEQYF. CDR3 in DNA: TGTGCCAGCAGCTTAGAAGCGGGAGGGCCAAACGAGCAGTACTTC.

V is TRBV5-1 and J is TRBJ2-1, with D possibly matching TRBD2 (6 bases). The V gene's germline CDR1 is SGHRS and CDR2 YFSETQ. The CDR3 consists of 16 residues. Trimming removed 1 base at V and 5 bases at J, with 16 bases between. The CDR3, as DNA: TGCGCCAGCAGCTTGTTTGTCGGGAGCGTCGACAATGAGCAGTTCTTC. This gives the protein CASSLFVGSVDNEQFF.

V gene TRBV5-1 combines with J gene TRBJ2-7, with TRBD2 matching 7 bases. The CDR3 covers 13 residues. Looked up from germline, CDR1 is SGHRS and CDR2 is YFSETQ. With V trimmed by 5 bases and J by 7 bases, 9 bases remained unmatched. CDR3 protein: CASSPSGGREQYF. The CDR3 bases are TGCGCCAGCAGTCCCTCGGGGGGACGTGAGCAGTACTTC.

Only a few counts were recorded for this clone. The CDR3 coding sequence is TGTGCCAGCAGCTTGCTGAGGGTCGGGAACACTGAAGCTTTCTTT. It specifies CASSLLRVGNTEAFF. V and J are TRBV5-4 and TRBJ1-1, with D unresolved. V was shortened by 1 base and J by 1 base, with 11 bases between the two germline ends. Germline CDR1 and CDR2: SGHNT and YYREEE (reference sequence). This CDR3 is built from 15 residues.

The V and J genes are TRBV19 and TRBJ1-1, with no clear D. The germline V gene has CDR1 LNHDA and CDR2 SQIVND (reference sequence). Trimming stripped 2 bases from V and 2 bases from J, with 9 bases between. The CDR3 consists of 14 residues. The CDR3 DNA follows: TGTGCCAGTAGTATATTGGGCAAAAACACTGAAGCTTTCTTT. Its translation is CASSILGKNTEAFF.

The rearrangement joins TRBV6-5 to TRBJ2-1; D is unresolved. This CDR3 region has 14 residues. Per germline, CDR1 MNHEY and CDR2 SVGAGI. Trimming cost V 0 bases and J 1 base, with 4 bases left between them. CDR3 coding DNA: TGTGCCAGCAGTTACTCCGAGTCCTACAATGAGCAGTTCTTC. Its translation: CASSYSESYNEQFF.

The chain combines TRBV7-6 with TRBJ2-7; 8 nucleotides agree with TRBD2. CDR1 and CDR2 (germline): SGHVS, FNYEAQ. The CDR3 contains 15 residues. The junction had 12 bases not matched to a gene; V was cut back by 5 bases and J by 6 bases. The CDR3 sequence is CASSRERENHREQYF. In DNA form, the CDR3 reads TGTGCCAGCAGCCGTGAGCGGGAGAATCATCGCGAGCAGTACTTC.

This clone was seen only a few times. The chain uses TRBV28 and TRBJ2-7; 12 bases fit TRBD1. Looked up from germline, CDR1 is MDHEN and CDR2 is SYDVKM. The CDR3 spans 15 residues. V was clipped by 5 bases and J by 5 bases; unmatched bases: 7. The chain's CDR3 is CASSPQGQGANEQYF. CDR3 nucleotide sequence: TGTGCCAGCAGTCCACAGGGACAGGGGGCCAACGAGCAGTACTTC.

This clone is categorized as medium-sized. The chain is built from TRBV6-1 and TRBJ1-4, with D possibly matching TRBD1 (6 bases). The V and J ends lost 3 bases and 5 bases respectively, with 10 bases between them. CDR3 size: 14 residues. The germline V gene has CDR1 MNHNS and CDR2 SASEGT. The CDR3: CASSDGGRNEKLFF. CDR3 sequence (DNA): TGTGCCAGCAGTGACGGGGGGCGGAATGAAAAACTGTTTTTT.

The chain carries TRBV7-2 and TRBJ1-5; D gene ambiguous. The CDR3 is 15 amino acids. CDR1 and CDR2 (germline): SGHTA, FQGNSA. Trimming took 0 bases from V and 4 from J, leaving 10 bases between them. DNA for the CDR3: TGTGCCAGCAGCTTAGCCGCCAGCGAGAATCAGCCCCAGCATTTT. Its protein product is CASSLAASENQPQHF.

This rearrangement joins TRBV5-1 to TRBJ2-5; tentatively, D is TRBD1 (5 bases). The V end was cut by 0 bases, the J end by 4 bases, with 7 bases between. CDR3 length: 13 amino acids. Germline V gene sequence: CDR1 SGHRS, CDR2 YFSETQ. The CDR3 DNA reads TGCGCCAGCAGCTTGGGCCAGGGAGAGACCCAGTACTTC. Amino acid sequence: CASSLGQGETQYF.

The chain links TRBV6-1 to TRBJ2-5, with 8 bases identical to TRBD1. V was pared by 5 bases and J by 2 bases, with 7 bases of the junction left unmatched. Germline V CDR1 and CDR2: MNHNS, SASEGT. The CDR3 consists of 15 residues. CDR3 sequence (DNA): TGTGCCAGCAGTTCACACCGGGACAGGCAAGAGACCCAGTACTTC. It specifies CASSSHRDRQETQYF.

The chain employs TRBV7-9 and TRBJ2-2; 9 bases line up with TRBD2. CDR1 SEHNR and CDR2 FQNEAQ come from the germline V gene (reference sequence). V shed 2 bases and J 5 bases; nucleotides not matched to a gene: 9. The CDR3 runs 17 residues. The CDR3 sequence: CASSLFGSGSGTGELFF. Here the CDR3 DNA reads TGTGCCAGCAGCTTATTTGGTAGCGGGAGCGGTACCGGGGAGCTGTTTTTT.

The chain combines TRBV18 with TRBJ2-7; D is unclear. CDR1 is KGHSH, CDR2 LQKENI, per germline. Trimming pared 3 bases from V and 3 bases from J, leaving 9 bases between. This CDR3 has 13 residues. The CDR3 nucleotides read TGTGCCAGCTCACCCGGGTCCATCTACGAGCAGTACTTC. Translating it yields CASSPGSIYEQYF.

This rearrangement joins TRBV4-3 to TRBJ2-7; 9 bases agree with TRBD2. Germline assignment: CDR1 LGHNA and CDR2 YSLEER. This CDR3 has 17 residues. V lost 0 bases and J lost 8; bases outside the gene matches: 14. CDR3: CASSQDHLAGADLQQYF. The CDR3 coding sequence is TGCGCCAGCAGCCAAGATCATTTAGCGGGAGCGGATCTCCAGCAGTACTTC.

The rearrangement uses TRBV28 and TRBJ1-1; no clear D. V dropped 10 bases and J dropped 4 bases, with 19 bases sitting between them. Germline V gene data show CDR1 as MDHEN and CDR2 as SYDVKM. There are 14 residues in the CDR3. The chain's CDR3 is CAIHHAGWATEAFF. The DNA for the CDR3 is TGTGCCATCCACCATGCGGGTTGGGCCACTGAAGCTTTCTTT.

This clone was detected a few times. The chain links TRBV6-6 to TRBJ2-7; D might be TRBD2 (5 bases). The CDR3 sequence is 13 residues long. The V end was cut by 10 bases, the J end by 3 bases, with 16 bases between. Per germline, CDR1 MNHNY and CDR2 SVGAGI (reference sequence). The CDR3 bases are TGTGCCACCCGGACTGAAGCGATCTACGAGCAGTACTTC. This translates into CATRTEAIYEQYF.